The sequence of this T cell receptor beta chain was determined in a study of cytomegalovirus exposure and HLA in healthy donors. General study results and limits: In a later analysis, a missense DCLRE1C variant was linked to TCR beta V- and J-gene trimming. Solely CMV serostatus was available to characterize immune exposure.

The V and J ends lost 5 bases and 6 bases, in that order; junction bases with no gene match: 5. The germline gives CDR1 MNHEY, CDR2 SVGAGI. The CDR3 contains 13 residues. As to this clone: Its antigen is still unknown.

The PCR was carried out with 60 Vbeta primers and 13 Jbeta primers. Assay used: immunoSEQ multiplex PCR; TCRdb lists only in-frame clones, some missing. The data show about 160,000 clones, roughly 80% seen once. The specimen was PBMCs. This clonotype was sampled from a woman aged 45-59 years in good health and CMV-seronegative. The V gene is TRBV6-5, the J gene TRBJ2-7; 9 bases fit TRBD2. The CDR3 here is CASSALAGSEQYF. In DNA, the CDR3 is TGTGCCAGCAGTGCTCTAGCGGGAAGCGAGCAGTACTTC.